The next 22 T cell receptor beta chains were all read from a single sample in a study of control samples from healthy donors and cancer patients. The data were produced by immunoSEQ multiplex PCR, yet TCRdb's version contains in-frame clones alone and is incomplete. The repertoire consists of more than 150,000 clones, with just under 95% occurring once and the leading ten covering over 1.1%. Sequenced input: blood. The receptors here all came from a man aged 18 to 29 in good health.

The rearrangement joins TRBV19 to TRBJ1-6, with a weak D call TRBD1 (6 bases). Germline values: CDR1 LNHDA, CDR2 SQIVND (reference sequence). This CDR3 region has 16 residues. With 7 bases removed from V and 7 bases from J, the gap between germline ends came to 20 bases. The CDR3 protein is CASMAQRTAFNSPLHF. The CDR3 nucleotides are TGTGCCAGTATGGCTCAACGGACAGCTTTCAATTCACCCCTCCACTTT. The entire variable domain, with the rest obtained from reference TRBV19 and TRBJ1-6, is as follows: DGGITQSPKYLFRKEGQNVTLSCEQNLNHDAMYWYRQDPGQGLRLIYYSQIVNDFQKGDIAEGYSVSREKKESFPLTVTSAQKNPTAFYLCASMAQRTAFNSPLHFGNGTRLTVT.

The chain couples TRBV7-8 to TRBJ1-6; TRBD1 matches 8 bases. This CDR3 is 15 amino acids long. Unmatched junction bases numbered 7, after V lost 5 bases and J lost 7 bases. Germline assignment: CDR1 SGHVS and CDR2 FQNEAQ. The CDR3 loop is CASSAQGVWNSPLHF. The CDR3 nucleotides read TGTGCCAGCAGCGCACAGGGGGTTTGGAATTCACCCCTCCACTTT.

The chain joins TRBV6-1 to TRBJ1-6, with D hard to call. V lost 0 bases and J lost 0, with 3 bases in between. CDR3 length: 15 residues. CDR1 is MNHNS and CDR2 is SASEGT in the germline V gene. CDR3 amino acids: CASSEASSYNSPLHF. CDR3 DNA: TGTGCCAGCAGTGAAGCCAGCTCCTATAATTCACCCCTCCACTTT.

For the CDR3, the DNA is TGTGCCAGCAGTTTTGGTGCTCCAGGGGGCCTTTCTCCCTACGAGCAGTACTTC. Its translation is CASSFGAPGGLSPYEQYF. The gene calls are TRBV27 and TRBJ2-7; 8 positions match TRBD1. Germline V gives CDR1 MNHEY, CDR2 SMNVEV (reference sequence). The CDR3 consists of 18 residues. Germline trimming cut 3 bases from V and 2 bases from J; bases unmatched to any gene: 15.

This clone was seen a handful of times. The CDR3 DNA reads TGTGCCAGTAGCCCGGGGAGCAATCAGCCCCAGCATTTT. Residues: CASSPGSNQPQHF. V usage is TRBV19 and J usage is TRBJ1-5; no reliable D call. Germline values: CDR1 LNHDA, CDR2 SQIVND (reference sequence). The CDR3 has 13 amino acids. Trimming stripped 6 bases from V and 1 base from J, with 7 bases between.

The V call is TRBV19, the J call TRBJ1-5; D is uncertain. Germline V gene lookup returns CDR1 LNHDA and CDR2 SQIVND (reference sequence). The V end lost 4 bases, the J end lost 2 bases, and 21 bases lay between the germline ends. The CDR3 totals 18 residues. The CDR3 region is CASSTDPRIGRGNQPQHF. The CDR3 DNA is TGTGCCAGTAGTACCGACCCCCGGATTGGGAGGGGCAATCAGCCCCAGCATTTT.

The V gene is TRBV6-6, the J gene TRBJ1-1; maybe TRBD1 (5 bases). In germline, CDR1 is MNHNY, CDR2 SVGAGI (reference sequence). Trimming took off 6 bases at V and 2 bases at J, with 7 bases between the two ends. The CDR3 has 12 amino acids. CDR3 region: CASRGLNTEAFF. For the CDR3, the DNA is TGTGCCAGCAGGGGGCTTAACACTGAAGCTTTCTTT.

The chain recombines TRBV12-5 with TRBJ2-7; 7 nucleotides line up with TRBD1. After removal of 2 bases from V and 6 bases from J, the junction contained 4 bases not matched to a gene. The germline V gene has CDR1 LGHNT and CDR2 FRNRAP. The CDR3 is 13 amino acids. This CDR3 reads CASGLLYRGEQYF. CDR3 DNA: TGTGCTAGTGGTTTGCTATACAGGGGCGAGCAGTACTTC.

This rearrangement joins TRBV19 to TRBJ1-3; D unresolved. The V end lost 0 bases, the J end lost 4 bases, and 10 bases lay between the germline ends. Germline values: CDR1 LNHDA, CDR2 SQIVND (reference sequence). The CDR3 has 15 residues. This chain's CDR3 is CASSIDPGTGNTIYF. The CDR3 bases are TGTGCCAGTAGTATAGATCCGGGTACGGGAAACACCATATATTTT.

The chain links TRBV2 to TRBJ1-1, with D possibly being TRBD1 (5 bases). Trimming removed 4 bases from V and 6 bases from J, with 12 bases in between. Germline V gene lookup returns CDR1 SNHLY and CDR2 FYNNEI. The CDR3 runs 13 residues. The CDR3 coding sequence is TGTGCCAGCAGTGCTGTGCGGGGACCTGAAGCTTTCTTT. This gives the protein CASSAVRGPEAFF.

The gene calls are TRBV19 and TRBJ2-3; 11 bases map to TRBD2. V lost 3 bases and J lost 2; bases outside the gene matches: 4. The length of the CDR3 is 16 residues. Germline CDR1 LNHDA, CDR2 SQIVND (reference sequence). The CDR3 bases are TGTGCCAGTAGTATCGTAGCGGGGGGGTACACAGATACGCAGTATTTT. Translation: CASSIVAGGYTDTQYF.

The chain carries TRBV24-1 and TRBJ2-6; the D gene could be TRBD1 or TRBD2 (6 bases each). The CDR3 covers 17 residues. CDR1 is KGHDR and CDR2 is SFDVKD in the germline V gene. The ends were cut back, 6 bases at V and 4 bases at J, with 18 bases in the middle. CDR3 in DNA: TGTGCCACCAGTAAAGGGGGGTTGCAGGCCGGGGCCAACGTCCTGACTTTC. It is translated as CATSKGGLQAGANVLTF.

The rearrangement links TRBV19 to TRBJ2-2; 9 bases align to TRBD1. CDR1 and CDR2 from the germline V gene are LNHDA and SQIVND (reference sequence). The CDR3 sequence is 16 residues long. J was trimmed by 4 bases and V by 5 bases; bases with no gene match: 8. The CDR3 reads CASSGRTGVSTGELFF. The CDR3 DNA sequence: TGTGCCAGTAGTGGGAGGACAGGGGTGAGCACCGGGGAGCTGTTTTTT.

The V gene is TRBV6-5, the J gene TRBJ1-1, with 11 bases that match TRBD1. CDR3 length equals 13 residues. CDR1 is MNHEY, CDR2 SVGAGI, per germline. Trimming cost V 2 bases and J 8 bases; bases outside gene matches: 1. The CDR3 sequence is CASSYGTGGEAFF. The CDR3 nucleotides are TGTGCCAGCAGTTACGGGACAGGGGGAGAAGCTTTCTTT.

The genes are TRBV7-9 and TRBJ1-2; D is ambiguous. V lost 1 base, J lost 4 bases, and 4 bases lay in between. This CDR3 spans 12 amino acids. CDR1 and CDR2 from the germline V gene are SEHNR and FQNEAQ (reference sequence). This CDR3 is CASSLVTYGYTF. The CDR3 DNA reads as TGTGCCAGCAGCTTAGTCACCTATGGCTACACCTTC.

J is TRBJ1-6 and V is TRBV11-3; D is unclear. Germline lookup yields CDR1 SGHNT and CDR2 YENEEA. The CDR3 totals 13 residues. The ends were cut back, 4 bases at V and 8 bases at J, with 9 bases in the middle. CDR3 DNA sequence: TGTGCCAGCAGCTCTAGTCGGGATTCACCCCTCCACTTT. Protein product: CASSSSRDSPLHF.

The CDR3 DNA reads as TGTGCCACCGCTAGCGGGCGAGACAATGAGCAGTTCTTC. Its protein is CATASGRDNEQFF. This chain joins TRBV6-5 and TRBJ2-1; 8 bases are shared with TRBD2. The CDR3 runs to 13 residues. Per germline, CDR1 MNHEY and CDR2 SVGAGI. After removal of 10 bases from V and 5 bases from J, the junction contained 7 bases not matched to a gene.

This sequence joins TRBV12-3 or TRBV12-4 and TRBJ1-4; D is uncertain. The V and J ends lost 2 bases and 10 bases respectively, with 8 bases between them. This CDR3 spans 12 amino acids. The CDR3 nucleotides read TGTGCCAGCAGTTTAAGCCAACGAAAACTGTTTTTT. The encoded protein is CASSLSQRKLFF.

The J gene is TRBJ1-5, the V gene TRBV21-1; TRBD1 is the table's D call, not checked against the DNA. TRBV21-1 is a recognized pseudogene. This CDR3 is built from 19 residues. CDR3 protein: CASNMKTSGNIYSNQPQHF. DNA of the CDR3: TGTGCCAGCAATATGAAAACGTCAGGGAACATTTATAGCAATCAGCCCCAGCATTTT.

The rearrangement joins TRBV6-6 to TRBJ1-2, with D tentatively TRBD1 (5 bases). V was pared by 5 bases and J by 5 bases, with 15 bases between. Germline CDR1 reads MNHNY; CDR2 reads SVGAGI (reference sequence). The CDR3 runs to 14 residues. The CDR3 DNA is TGTGCCAGCAGTGGGCGGGACGGAGTATATGGCTACACCTTC. The encoded protein is CASSGRDGVYGYTF.

This clone was seen a single time. The rearrangement links TRBV27 to TRBJ2-1, with 14 bases matching TRBD2. CDR3 size: 18 residues. V lost 4 bases to trimming and J lost 2 bases; unmatched junction nucleotides: 7. Germline CDR1 and CDR2: MNHEY and SMNVEV (reference sequence). The CDR3 here is CASSSGTSGGPPYNEQFF. CDR3 bases: TGTGCCAGCAGTTCCGGGACTAGCGGGGGTCCACCCTACAATGAGCAGTTCTTC.

V is TRBV5-6 and J is TRBJ2-2; D is unclear. V was shortened by 4 bases and J by 4 bases, with 14 bases between the two germline ends. The CDR3 totals 15 residues. Germline V gene sequence: CDR1 SGHDT, CDR2 YYEEEE. The CDR3 region is CASSQGPYSTGELFF. The CDR3, as DNA: TGTGCCAGCAGCCAAGGACCGTACTCCACCGGGGAGCTGTTTTTT.